This TCR beta chain was profiled in a study of T cell repertoires in cytomegalovirus infection. Across the study: Indicated by public TCR beta signatures were CMV infection and matching HLA type. Study-wide results and caveats: Adding up the frequency of public TCR beta families identified people who carried CMV plus the relevant HLA. The response measured ex vivo was dominated by TCR beta clonotypes (HLA-C-restricted and CMV-specific).

This clonotype came up a few times. No antigen is known for it. Trimming took off 1 base at V and 4 bases at J, with 10 bases between the two ends. Germline CDR1 is SGHDN and CDR2 is FVKESK. There are 14 residues in the CDR3. Via MiXCR, TCRdb re-called the reads, giving one row per CDR3 protein. The sample contains a few hundred thousand distinct CDR3 sequences, over 7.5% of which appear only once. What was sequenced was PBMCs. The receptor's source is a human donor in good health (CMV status not recorded). Some clones in this sample may be carry-over from other donors' samples. The chain links TRBV14 to TRBJ1-2; D is unresolved. CDR3: CASSQVREPYGYTF. CDR3 DNA sequence: TGTGCCAGCAGCCAAGTTAGGGAGCCCTATGGCTACACCTTC.